Listed here are 20 T cell receptor beta chains from one sample, sequenced in a study of identical twins. TCRdb used MiXCR to reprocess the 5' RACE reads, holding one entry per CDR3 protein. The sample shows roughly 350,000 distinct CDR3 sequences, 9% to 15% of them seen only once. The same data also went into a second study, on yellow fever vaccine responses in identical twins.

Material for sequencing was CD8+ T cells sorted from blood. These receptors were taken from a woman aged 18-29 years in good health.

Only a few counts were recorded for this clonotype. The CDR3 DNA reads as TGTGCCAGCAGCTTATTTTTGGACAGGCACTATGGCTACACCTTC. Protein product: CASSLFLDRHYGYTF. V and J are TRBV13 and TRBJ1-2; 7 bases fit TRBD1. Unmatched junction bases numbered 6, after V lost 2 bases and J lost 3 bases. The CDR3 has 15 amino acids. Germline-derived CDR1 and CDR2 are PRHDT and FYEKMQ (reference sequence).

This sequence joins TRBV6-5 and TRBJ2-2; TRBD1 matches 7 bases. The germline gives CDR1 MNHEY, CDR2 SVGAGI. This CDR3 comprises 13 residues. After removal of 1 base from V and 8 bases from J, the junction contained 1 base not matched to a gene. CDR3: CASSYWDSGELFF. The CDR3, as DNA: TGTGCCAGCAGTTACTGGGACAGTGGGGAGCTGTTTTTT.

This clonotype was detected a few times. V is TRBV29-1 and J is TRBJ2-1; 7 bases align to TRBD1. The CDR3 covers 16 residues. From germline, CDR1 is SQVTM and CDR2 ANQGSEA. V trimming: 0 bases; J trimming: 7 bases; junction bases outside the gene matches: 12. The CDR3 region has the DNA TGCAGCGTTGAAGAACTCTCCGGGACAGCGAGAAATGAGCAGTTCTTC. Encoded protein: CSVEELSGTARNEQFF.

This clonotype was counted between two and nine times. The chain combines TRBV27 with TRBJ2-7, with D possibly being TRBD1 (5 bases). The length of the CDR3 is 13 residues. Trimming took off 4 bases at V and 2 bases at J, with 9 bases between the two ends. Germline assignment: CDR1 MNHEY and CDR2 SMNVEV (reference sequence). CDR3 nucleotides: TGTGCCAGCAGTTACAGGTTCGCCTACGAGCAGTACTTC. Residues: CASSYRFAYEQYF.

This clonotype has just a few counts. J is TRBJ2-1 and V is TRBV7-6; 9 positions agree with TRBD2. Losses at the gene ends were 2 bases for V and 3 bases for J; bases not matched to a gene: 5. The CDR3 runs to 16 residues. CDR1 is SGHVS and CDR2 is FNYEAQ in the germline V gene. CDR3 protein: CASSLTSSGIYNEQFF. DNA of the CDR3: TGTGCCAGCAGCTTAACGTCTAGCGGGATCTACAATGAGCAGTTCTTC.

This clonotype was seen a few times. This chain uses TRBV4-1 with TRBJ1-2; no reliable D call. From germline, CDR1 is MGHRA and CDR2 YSYEKL. The CDR3 is 14 residues long. The V end was cut by 2 bases, the J end by 7 bases, with 14 bases between. The CDR3 DNA reads TGCGCCAGCAGCCAAATGGGGTCGCGGACTGGCTACACCTTC. Its protein product is CASSQMGSRTGYTF.

In this sample, this clonotype turned up a few times. This chain connects TRBV7-6 to TRBJ2-1, with D possibly TRBD1 on 5 matching bases. The V and J ends lost 5 bases and 5 bases respectively, with 16 bases between them. Germline V gene data show CDR1 as SGHVS and CDR2 as FNYEAQ. CDR3 length equals 15 residues. The CDR3 DNA reads as TGTGCCAGCAGCCCCAGGGTAGTTTATGACAATGAGCAGTTCTTC. This encodes CASSPRVVYDNEQFF.

The chain links TRBV28 to TRBJ2-1, with 8 positions matching TRBD1. This CDR3 region has 13 residues. V was pared by 4 bases and J by 9 bases, with 5 bases of the junction left unmatched. Germline values: CDR1 MDHEN, CDR2 SYDVKM. CDR3 in amino acids: CASSYAGGGEQFF. The CDR3 nucleotides read TGTGCCAGCAGTTACGCAGGGGGCGGTGAGCAGTTCTTC.

This chain uses TRBV6-2 or TRBV6-3 with TRBJ2-1; 8 nucleotides align to TRBD2. The CDR3 has 16 amino acids. Per germline, CDR1 MNHEY and CDR2 SVGEGT. Germline trimming cut 3 bases from V and 5 bases from J; bases unmatched to any gene: 9. The CDR3 loop reads CASSYFRLAIDNEQFF. In DNA form, the CDR3 reads TGTGCCAGCAGTTATTTCAGACTAGCGATAGACAATGAGCAGTTCTTC.

This clonotype has a count of ten or more. The chain combines TRBV20-1 with TRBJ2-1; 8 nucleotides agree with TRBD1. V was clipped by 2 bases and J by 8 bases; unmatched bases: 8. Looked up from germline, CDR1 is DFQATT and CDR2 is SNEGSKA (reference sequence). The CDR3 is 14 residues long. The CDR3 reads CSARTGQARDEQFF. CDR3 nucleotide sequence: TGCAGTGCTAGAACGGGACAGGCTAGGGATGAGCAGTTCTTC.

This clonotype was found a few times. The V gene is TRBV7-9, the J gene TRBJ1-1; a possible D gene is TRBD1 (6 bases). The CDR3 contains 15 residues. The ends were cut back, 4 bases at V and 10 bases at J, with 22 bases in the middle. Germline V gene data show CDR1 as SEHNR and CDR2 as FQNEAQ (reference sequence). CDR3 sequence: CASSSHRETKKVAFF. DNA of the CDR3: TGTGCCAGCAGCTCGCACAGGGAAACGAAGAAGGTAGCTTTCTTT.

This clonotype was observed many times. The chain employs TRBV6-1 and TRBJ1-2; a weak D match, TRBD1 (6 bases). The CDR3 is 15 amino acids. The V gene lost 6 bases and the J gene lost 4 bases, with 18 bases spanning the gap. Germline CDR1 MNHNS, CDR2 SASEGT. The CDR3 protein is CASSPTGASLYGYTF. CDR3 bases: TGTGCCAGCAGCCCGACAGGTGCTAGCCTCTATGGCTACACCTTC.

This clonotype has more than one count but fewer than ten. V is TRBV5-1 and J is TRBJ2-7; the D is unclear. This CDR3 spans 14 amino acids. V was shortened by 4 bases and J by 6 bases, with 17 bases between the two germline ends. CDR1 is SGHRS and CDR2 is YFSETQ in the germline V gene. The CDR3 region has the DNA TGCGCCAGCAGCCTCGCCGGCCGCAGCCTCGAGCAGTACTTC. This encodes CASSLAGRSLEQYF.

This clonotype appeared a few times. The genes are TRBV4-1 and TRBJ2-1; 13 bases map to TRBD2. The V segment lost 0 bases and the J segment 9 bases; nucleotides outside the gene matches: 2. This CDR3 has 15 amino acids. Looked up from germline, CDR1 is MGHRA and CDR2 is YSYEKL. CDR3 DNA sequence: TGCGCCAGCAGCCAAGAGGGACTAGCGGGGAGTGAGCAGTTCTTC. Translating it yields CASSQEGLAGSEQFF.

This clonotype was counted ten times or more. The rearrangement uses TRBV10-3 and TRBJ2-7; D not certain. The ends were cut back, 2 bases at V and 5 bases at J, with 4 bases in the middle. CDR3 length: 11 residues. The germline CDR1 and CDR2 sequences are ENHRY and SYGVKD. The CDR3: CAISEEDEQYF. Here the CDR3 DNA reads TGTGCCATCAGTGAGGAGGACGAGCAGTACTTC.

The J gene is TRBJ2-2, the V gene TRBV29-1; D is perhaps TRBD1 or TRBD2 (5 bases each). V lost 3 bases to trimming and J lost 0 bases, with 11 bases between them. The CDR3 is 15 residues long. CDR1 is SQVTM and CDR2 is ANQGSEA in the germline V gene. The CDR3 nucleotides are TGCAGCGTTGAGGTCAGGGACGCGAACACCGGGGAGCTGTTTTTT. As protein: CSVEVRDANTGELFF.

This chain joins TRBV5-6 and TRBJ2-2; D is uncertain. Deletions cut 0 bases from V and 3 bases from J, with 3 bases between. Looked up from germline, CDR1 is SGHDT and CDR2 is YYEEEE. The CDR3 covers 13 residues. CDR3 loop: CASSLEDTGELFF. CDR3 nucleotide sequence: TGTGCCAGCAGCTTGGAAGACACCGGGGAGCTGTTTTTT. The full variable domain, in which reference TRBV5-6 and TRBJ2-2 provide the parts outside the CDR3, is DAGVTQSPTHLIKTRGQQVTLRCSPKSGHDTVSWYQQALGQGPQFIFQYYEEEERQRGNFPDRFSGHQFPNYSSELNVNALLLGDSALYLCASSLEDTGELFFGEGSRLTVL.

This clonotype was counted only a few times. The genes are TRBV10-1 and TRBJ2-2; the match to TRBD2 covers 7 bases. V was clipped by 3 bases and J by 0 bases; unmatched bases: 4. This CDR3 contains 16 residues. Germline V gene sequence: CDR1 WNHNN, CDR2 SYGVQD (reference sequence). This chain's CDR3 is CASSEGLDPNTGELFF. Written as DNA, the CDR3 is TGCGCCAGCAGTGAAGGACTAGACCCGAACACCGGGGAGCTGTTTTTT.

This clonotype was found many times. V is TRBV5-1 and J is TRBJ2-2; 7 bases align to TRBD1. Trimming cost V 3 bases and J 4 bases; bases outside gene matches: 9. The germline CDR1 and CDR2 sequences are SGHRS and YFSETQ. The CDR3 has 16 residues. CDR3 nucleotides: TGCGCCAGCAGCTCCCCGGGACAGATATTCACCGGGGAGCTGTTTTTT. Amino acids: CASSSPGQIFTGELFF. Using reference TRBV5-1 and TRBJ2-2 for the parts outside the CDR3, the full variable domain is KAGVTQTPRYLIKTRGQQVTLSCSPISGHRSVSWYQQTPGQGLQFLFEYFSETQRNKGNFPGRFSGRQFSNSRSEMNVSTLELGDSALYLCASSSPGQIFTGELFFGEGSRLTVL.

There are a few counts of this clonotype. CDR3 in amino acids: CASNRYVGDEQFF. The CDR3 DNA reads as TGCGCCAGCAACCGTTACGTGGGCGATGAGCAGTTCTTC. The rearrangement joins TRBV4-1 to TRBJ2-1; D gene ambiguous. Germline V gene data show CDR1 as MGHRA and CDR2 as YSYEKL. The V and J ends lost 7 bases and 8 bases respectively, with 15 bases between them. The CDR3 has 13 residues.